This TCR beta chain is drawn from a study of cytomegalovirus exposure and HLA in healthy donors. Study-wide findings and caveats: Cytomegalovirus-associated TCR beta chains were listed, numbering some 180. Data from an earlier analysis indicated that most TCR beta V segments were productive either about 90% or about 30% of the time. Follow-up analysis seemed to connect common viral pathogens with several of the most significant clusters identified.

V was shortened by 6 bases and J by 6 bases, with 15 bases between the two germline ends. The CDR3 has 15 amino acids. Germline-derived CDR1 and CDR2 are LNHDA and SQIVND (reference sequence). The primer mix had 60 Vbeta and 13 Jbeta primers. Here immunoSEQ multiplex PCR was the method, and the copy in TCRdb shows in-frame clones only, minus some. The table shows about 89,000 clones, with 85% occurring only once. This clone was detected only once. What it binds is unknown. The genes are TRBV19 and TRBJ1-6; no firm D call. The sample consisted of PBMCs. The TCR originated in a man in his forties or fifties in good health and CMV-seropositive. CDR3 sequence (DNA): TGTGCCAGTAGCCGTCTCCCGGGTTCTAATTCACCCCTCCACTTT. Amino acids: CASSRLPGSNSPLHF.